Only a few counts were recorded for the clone carrying this T cell receptor (beta chain). The target antigen is unknown. The draw of peripheral blood yielded approximately 10 milliliters from each donor. The CDR3 has 12 residues. Trimming shortened V by 6 bases and J by 6 bases, and 11 bases separated the two germline ends. The sample comes from a study of blood T cells in healthy people across ages. Study conclusions and caveats: Per million T cells, TCR beta diversity dropped roughly linearly as age increased. The CMV status of each donor remained undetermined, and this could have confounded shifts in expanded clonotypes.

For the second PCR, which ran for roughly 6 to 11 cycles, a sample-barcoded 5' primer and a J-beta primer mix were used. Each CDR3 protein gets one entry after TCRdb re-called the 5' RACE reads with MiXCR. Here the sample spans about 1,500,000 distinct CDR3 sequences, approximately 30% being singletons. The chain combines TRBV12-3 or TRBV12-4 with TRBJ1-1; TRBD1 might be the D (6 bases). The source material was blood. The receptor was isolated from a woman in her twenties or thirties in good health. In nucleotides, the CDR3 is TGTGCCAGCAGAGGACAGTTTTCTGAAGCTTTCTTT. Translated: CASRGQFSEAFF.